This T cell receptor beta chain was retrieved from a study of cytomegalovirus exposure and HLA in healthy donors. Notes on this clone: Its antigen is currently unknown. Other DNA sequences in the sample encode the same CDR3.

With 60 Vbeta and 13 Jbeta primers, the PCR was carried out. Assay: immunoSEQ multiplex PCR; the TCRdb copy retains only in-frame clones and omits some. The sample includes some 190,000 clones, about 80% of them seen just once. Study observations and caveats: Further analysis, carried out later, found HLA-associated TCR beta chains more clonally expanded than equally common other chains. In a later analysis, approximately 18,000 TCR beta sequences were associated with HLA alleles at 0.05 false discovery rate.

This CDR3 is 15 amino acids long. With V trimmed by 6 bases and J by 3 bases, 10 bases remained unmatched. Germline CDR1 is MNHEY and CDR2 is SMNVEV (reference sequence). Healthy bone marrow donors supplied every sample. This sequence joins TRBV27 and TRBJ1-1; 7 bases agree with TRBD1. Sample: PBMCs. The TCR comes from a man aged 35-49 years in good health and CMV-seropositive. The CDR3 DNA is TGTGCCAGCAGCAAGAAGACAGGGTGGGACACTGAAGCTTTCTTT. Translating it yields CASSKKTGWDTEAFF.